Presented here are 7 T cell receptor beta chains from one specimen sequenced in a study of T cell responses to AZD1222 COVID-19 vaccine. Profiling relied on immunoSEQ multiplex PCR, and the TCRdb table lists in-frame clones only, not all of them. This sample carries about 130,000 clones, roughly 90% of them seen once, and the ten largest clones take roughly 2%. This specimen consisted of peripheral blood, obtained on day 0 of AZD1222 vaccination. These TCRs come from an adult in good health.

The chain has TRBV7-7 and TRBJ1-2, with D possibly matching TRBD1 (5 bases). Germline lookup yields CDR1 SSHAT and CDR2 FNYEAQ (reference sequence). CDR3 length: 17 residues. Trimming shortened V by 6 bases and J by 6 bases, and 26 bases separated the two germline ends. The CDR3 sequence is CASSFKLLKGRMDGYTF. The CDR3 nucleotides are TGTGCCAGCAGTTTCAAACTACTTAAGGGGCGTATGGATGGCTACACCTTC.

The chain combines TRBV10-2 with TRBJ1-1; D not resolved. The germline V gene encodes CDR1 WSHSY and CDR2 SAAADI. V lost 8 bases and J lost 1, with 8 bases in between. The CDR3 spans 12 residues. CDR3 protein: CASGVANTEAFF. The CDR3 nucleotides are TGCGCCAGCGGCGTAGCGAACACTGAAGCTTTCTTT.

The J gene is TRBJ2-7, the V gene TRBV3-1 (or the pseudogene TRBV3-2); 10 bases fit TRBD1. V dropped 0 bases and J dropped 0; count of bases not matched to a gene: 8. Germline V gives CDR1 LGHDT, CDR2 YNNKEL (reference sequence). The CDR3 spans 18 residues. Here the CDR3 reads CASSQDRGGQGSSYEQYF. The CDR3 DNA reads TGTGCCAGCAGCCAAGATAGAGGGGGACAGGGGAGCTCCTACGAGCAGTACTTC.

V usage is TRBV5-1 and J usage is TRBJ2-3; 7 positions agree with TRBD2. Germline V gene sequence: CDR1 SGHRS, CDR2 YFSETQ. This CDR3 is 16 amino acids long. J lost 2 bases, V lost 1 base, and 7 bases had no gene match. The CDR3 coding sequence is TGCGCCAGCAGCTTGAGGTCTAGCGGAAACACAGATACGCAGTATTTT. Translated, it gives CASSLRSSGNTDTQYF.

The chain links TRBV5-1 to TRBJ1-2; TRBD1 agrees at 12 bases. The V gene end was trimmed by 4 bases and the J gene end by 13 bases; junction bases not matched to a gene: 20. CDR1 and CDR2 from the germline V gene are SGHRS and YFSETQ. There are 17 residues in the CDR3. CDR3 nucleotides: TGCGCCAGCAGCCTAGCCGGGACAGGGGGCCTTTTAGCCCCATTCACCTTC. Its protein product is CASSLAGTGGLLAPFTF.

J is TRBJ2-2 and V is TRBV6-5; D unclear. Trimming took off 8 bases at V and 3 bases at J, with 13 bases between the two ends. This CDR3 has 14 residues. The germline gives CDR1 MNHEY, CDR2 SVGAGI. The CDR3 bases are TGTGCCAGCCATTGGGGTGGGGACACCGGGGAGCTGTTTTTT. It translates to CASHWGGDTGELFF.

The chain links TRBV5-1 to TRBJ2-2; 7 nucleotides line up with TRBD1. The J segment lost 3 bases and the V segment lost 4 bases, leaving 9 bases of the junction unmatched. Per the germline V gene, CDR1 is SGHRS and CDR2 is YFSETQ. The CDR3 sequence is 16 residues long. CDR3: CASSRTAGGDTGELFF. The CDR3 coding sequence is TGCGCCAGCAGCCGCACTGCAGGGGGAGACACCGGGGAGCTGTTTTTT.